The 22 T cell receptor beta chains in this list originate from one sample, sequenced in a study of blood T cell repertoires in COVID-19. TCRdb's copy holds only in-frame clones and misses some; the assay was immunoSEQ multiplex PCR. In the table there are 40,000 to 50,000 clones, about 88% of which are singletons. Specimen: peripheral blood. All receptors come from a middle-aged man with active COVID-19.

This chain connects TRBV15 to TRBJ2-5; D gene ambiguous. V was cut by 5 bases and J by 5 bases, with 6 bases left in between. The germline gives CDR1 LNHNV, CDR2 YYDKDF (reference sequence). The CDR3 totals 11 residues. The CDR3 region has the DNA TGTGCCACCAGCCAGAGGGAGACCCAGTACTTC. Protein product: CATSQRETQYF.

V usage is TRBV10-3 and J usage is TRBJ1-6; 10 positions match TRBD1. J gave up 7 bases and V 7 bases, and 4 bases lay outside the gene matches. The germline V gene encodes CDR1 ENHRY and CDR2 SYGVKD. The CDR3 has 14 amino acids. The CDR3 DNA reads as TGTGCCATCACGGGACAGGGGACCAATTCACCCCTCCACTTT. The encoded protein is CAITGQGTNSPLHF.

There are a few counts of this clone. This sequence joins TRBV28 and TRBJ1-3; 9 positions agree with TRBD1. The J segment lost 0 bases and the V segment lost 5 bases, leaving 8 bases of the junction unmatched. This CDR3 has 17 amino acids. The germline CDR1 and CDR2 sequences are MDHEN and SYDVKM. The chain's CDR3 is CASSRPGQGSSGNTIYF. The CDR3 DNA is TGTGCCAGCAGTCGTCCTGGACAGGGGAGCTCTGGAAACACCATATATTTT.

V usage is TRBV14 and J usage is TRBJ2-4, with 8 bases identical to TRBD2. V trimming: 1 base; J trimming: 10 bases; junction bases outside the gene matches: 6. The germline gives CDR1 SGHDN, CDR2 FVKESK. CDR3 size: 14 residues. This CDR3 reads CASSQAGGPGIQYF. The CDR3 DNA is TGTGCCAGCAGCCAAGCGGGAGGGCCGGGGATTCAGTACTTC.

V usage is TRBV18 and J usage is TRBJ1-2, with 7 bases that match TRBD1. The CDR3 covers 16 residues. V was pared by 1 base and J by 0 bases, with 5 bases of the junction left unmatched. Germline V gene sequence: CDR1 KGHSH, CDR2 LQKENI. The CDR3 region is CASSPQGAIPNYGYTF. Here the CDR3 DNA reads TGTGCCAGCTCACCACAGGGGGCGATCCCTAACTATGGCTACACCTTC.

This clone was seen only once. The gene calls are TRBV28 and TRBJ2-1; 9 bases are a match to TRBD1. Germline V lookup: CDR1 MDHEN, CDR2 SYDVKM. This CDR3 has 14 amino acids. The ends lost 2 bases at V and 6 bases at J; junction bases unmatched: 2. The CDR3 nucleotides are TGTGCCAGCAGTTTAACGGGACAGGGCAATGAGCAGTTCTTC. Amino acids: CASSLTGQGNEQFF.

The chain employs TRBV7-6 and TRBJ2-3; TRBD1 matches at 9 bases. The CDR3 covers 17 residues. The trim removed 2 bases at V and 0 bases at J, leaving 6 bases unmatched. CDR1 is SGHVS and CDR2 is FNYEAQ in the germline V gene. Here the CDR3 DNA reads TGTGCCAGCAGCTTACCCCGGACAGGGGAGAGCACAGATACGCAGTATTTT. Translating gives CASSLPRTGESTDTQYF.

This clone has a single count. V is TRBV5-1 and J is TRBJ2-7, with D perhaps matching TRBD1 (6 bases). The CDR3 length is 15 residues. Germline V CDR1 and CDR2: SGHRS, YFSETQ. Trimming cost V 4 bases and J 0 bases, with 14 bases left between them. The CDR3, as DNA: TGCGCCAGCAGCCCCCGAGGGGGACGCTCCTACGAGCAGTACTTC. It translates to CASSPRGGRSYEQYF.

J is TRBJ2-2 and V is TRBV29-1; D is unresolved. Germline-derived CDR1 and CDR2 are SQVTM and ANQGSEA. The germline V and J ends were trimmed by 2 bases and 4 bases, with 8 bases remaining between them. The CDR3 length is 13 residues. CDR3: CSVEMSSTGELFF. CDR3 coding DNA: TGCAGCGTTGAAATGTCATCCACCGGGGAGCTGTTTTTT.

The chain carries TRBV5-4 and TRBJ2-3; 7 nucleotides line up with TRBD2. In germline, CDR1 is SGHNT, CDR2 YYREEE (reference sequence). The CDR3 totals 16 residues. Germline trimming cut 0 bases from V and 2 bases from J; bases unmatched to any gene: 6. Written as DNA, the CDR3 is TGTGCCAGCAGCTTGGCAGCGGGAACGCTCACAGATACGCAGTATTTT. Encoded protein: CASSLAAGTLTDTQYF. The variable domain in full, completed from reference TRBV5-4 and TRBJ2-3, reads ETGVTQSPTHLIKTRGQQVTLRCSSQSGHNTVSWYQQALGQGPQFIFQYYREEENGRGNFPPRFSGLQFPNYSSELNVNALELDDSALYLCASSLAAGTLTDTQYFGPGTRLTVL.

This sequence joins TRBV10-3 and TRBJ2-7; 9 positions agree with TRBD1. This CDR3 is built from 16 residues. Germline CDR1 and CDR2: ENHRY and SYGVKD. The V gene end was trimmed by 4 bases and the J gene end by 5 bases; junction bases not matched to a gene: 12. The CDR3 nucleotides are TGTGCCATCAGTGCTTCCGGGACAGGGCTCCGGGACGAGCAGTACTTC. It is translated as CAISASGTGLRDEQYF.

This rearrangement joins TRBV5-1 to TRBJ2-1; 11 bases are a match to TRBD2. Trimming cost V 3 bases and J 4 bases; bases outside gene matches: 3. Germline values: CDR1 SGHRS, CDR2 YFSETQ. The CDR3 runs to 15 residues. For the CDR3, the DNA is TGCGCCAGCAGCTGGGGGACTAGCGGTTACAATGAGCAGTTCTTC. Encoded protein: CASSWGTSGYNEQFF.

V is TRBV12-3 or TRBV12-4 and J is TRBJ1-1; D possibly corresponds to TRBD1 (5 bases). The ends were cut back, 3 bases at V and 5 bases at J, with 10 bases in the middle. The CDR3 is 13 amino acids. The CDR3 protein is CASSFAGGTEAFF. The CDR3 DNA is TGTGCCAGCAGTTTCGCGGGGGGGACTGAAGCTTTCTTT.

This chain connects TRBV9 to TRBJ2-1, with 9 bases matching TRBD2. The germline V gene has CDR1 SGDLS and CDR2 YYNGEE. The CDR3 is made up of 12 amino acids. Trimming removed 4 bases from V and 9 bases from J; junction bases left unmatched: 2. This chain's CDR3 is CASSLTSGEQFF. CDR3 nucleotides: TGTGCCAGCAGCCTGACTAGCGGTGAGCAGTTCTTC.

The rearrangement joins TRBV7-9 to TRBJ1-1; TRBD1 aligns across 7 bases. CDR3 length: 13 amino acids. The V segment lost 5 bases and the J segment 3 bases; nucleotides outside the gene matches: 3. Looked up from germline, CDR1 is SEHNR and CDR2 is FQNEAQ (reference sequence). The CDR3 reads CASSMGQHTEAFF. DNA for the CDR3: TGTGCCAGCAGCATGGGACAGCACACTGAAGCTTTCTTT.

The chain carries TRBV7-3 and TRBJ2-4; maybe TRBD1 (5 bases). The CDR3 length is 16 residues. Per the germline V gene, CDR1 is SGHTA and CDR2 is FQGTGA. Trimming took 8 bases from V and 6 from J, leaving 23 bases between them. CDR3 loop: CASLPGQAKRRNIQYF. CDR3 DNA: TGTGCCAGCCTACCAGGGCAGGCTAAGAGGAGAAACATTCAGTACTTC.

V and J are TRBV7-3 and TRBJ2-7; the D gene is possibly TRBD2 (5 bases). Germline values: CDR1 SGHTA, CDR2 FQGTGA. Between the trimmed V and J ends, which lost 3 bases and 2 bases, there was a span of 11 bases. The CDR3 contains 14 residues. The CDR3 DNA is TGTGCCAGCAGCTTGGGAGCTGGTGCCTACGAGCAGTACTTC. This sequence encodes CASSLGAGAYEQYF.

The rearrangement joins TRBV6-5 to TRBJ1-1; perhaps TRBD1 as D (5 bases). Trimming shortened V by 6 bases and J by 5 bases, and 13 bases separated the two germline ends. Germline-derived CDR1 and CDR2 are MNHEY and SVGAGI. The CDR3 sequence is 13 residues long. CDR3 sequence reads: CASSRDWGTEAFF. The CDR3 nucleotides are TGTGCCAGCAGCCGGGACTGGGGGACTGAAGCTTTCTTT.

This clone came up a few times. This chain links TRBV18 with TRBJ2-2, with a possible D match to TRBD1 (5 bases). V was pared by 2 bases and J by 2 bases, with 9 bases between. There are 15 residues in the CDR3. Germline CDR1 is KGHSH and CDR2 is LQKENI. This CDR3 is CASSPSGPNTGELFF. CDR3 in DNA: TGTGCCAGCTCACCATCAGGGCCCAACACCGGGGAGCTGTTTTTT.

This clone has a handful of counts. V usage is TRBV7-3 and J usage is TRBJ1-6, with no clear D. V lost 5 bases and J 8 bases, leaving 16 bases between the germline ends. The CDR3 contains 15 residues. Germline V gene sequence: CDR1 SGHTA, CDR2 FQGTGA. DNA for the CDR3: TGTGCCAGCAGCCCCTCGACTCAGCCCCATTCACCCCTCCACTTT. Amino acids: CASSPSTQPHSPLHF.

The V gene is TRBV30, the J gene TRBJ2-5; D is uncertain. The CDR3 totals 15 residues. Trimming took off 2 bases at V and 3 bases at J, with 16 bases between the two ends. The V gene's germline CDR1 is GTSNPN and CDR2 SVGIG (reference sequence). CDR3 loop: CAWSPPPTSEETQYF. For the CDR3, the DNA is TGTGCCTGGAGTCCCCCTCCGACATCAGAAGAGACCCAGTACTTC.

J is TRBJ1-4 and V is TRBV6-5; 12 nucleotides agree with TRBD1. Germline CDR1 is MNHEY and CDR2 is SVGAGI. V was pared by 6 bases and J by 8 bases, with 7 bases of the junction left unmatched. This CDR3 has 15 residues. CDR3 bases: TGTGCCAGCAGCGGGACAGGGGGCTTGGACGAAAAACTGTTTTTT. Amino acid sequence: CASSGTGGLDEKLFF.